This TCR beta chain was found in a study of PD-L1 blockade in urothelial cancer. For the study at large: Patients previously received 0 to 3 chemotherapy regimens.

A remark on this clone: Its antigen is as yet unknown.

CDR1 is GTSNPN and CDR2 is SVGIG in the germline V gene (reference sequence). The CDR3 has 16 residues. J lost 8 bases, V lost 0 bases, and 9 bases had no gene match. Spiking of synthetic TCR analog templates was performed in each PCR. This table comes from immunoSEQ multiplex PCR, and its TCRdb copy is limited to in-frame clones, with some not included. The sample yields around 80,000 clones, approximately 86% seen once. Study findings and constraints: Below-median pretreatment blood TCR clonality predicted better survival. Tumor-associated blood clones were expanded more by durable-benefit patients at 3 weeks.

The genes are TRBV30 and TRBJ2-1; TRBD2 matches at 11 bases. This TCR derives from a woman in her 70s with urothelial cancer. This sample comprised PBMCs, obtained around atezolizumab (anti-PD-L1) treatment. The CDR3 nucleotides read TGTGCCTGGAGTGTACGACGTCTAGCGGGGGGATATGAGCAGTTCTTC. Translating gives CAWSVRRLAGGYEQFF.